This TCR beta chain was sequenced during a study of T cells in Graves' hyperthyroidism and ophthalmopathy. Authors of the study amplified TCR beta CDR3 regions from RNA transcripts. During a first-round RT-PCR of the TCR CDR3, the HTBI primer set was used. TCRdb processed the multiplex PCR reads anew with MiXCR; each CDR3 protein has one entry. The data contain 500,000 to 800,000 distinct CDR3 sequences, more than 14% of them singletons. CDR1 and CDR2 from the germline V gene are MNHEY and SMNVEV (reference sequence). The CDR3 is 19 residues long. V gave up 5 bases and J gave up 0 bases; unmatched junction bases: 14.

V usage is TRBV27 and J usage is TRBJ2-7; 12 positions agree with TRBD2. Sequencing used blood. The TCR originated in a woman aged 45-59 years with Graves' ophthalmopathy. CDR3 in amino acids: CASSPSRGLAGKVSYEQYF. The CDR3 DNA reads as TGTGCCAGCAGTCCATCCCGCGGACTAGCGGGAAAGGTCTCCTACGAGCAGTACTTC.